The T cell receptor beta chain under discussion was sequenced for a study of regulatory T cells in long-lasting Graves disease. Notes on the study in general: Segments TRBV28, TRBJ1-2 and TRBJ2-5 showed preferential usage in persistent disease.

Time point noted: newly diagnosed GD, antithyroid drugs for less than 3 months. PBMC-extracted RNA yielded the TCR library. For this clonotype: Its matching antigen is unknown.

Germline CDR1 is SEHNR and CDR2 is FQNEAQ (reference sequence). Trimming pared 1 base from V and 7 bases from J, leaving 10 bases between. The CDR3 is 13 amino acids. According to the study, TCR beta libraries were built with iRepertoire HTBI primers and CDR3-region Arm-PCR. TCRdb re-analysed the multiplex PCR reads in MiXCR, keeping a single row per CDR3 protein. The repertoire has about 450,000 distinct CDR3 sequences, 16% of them found once; the top ten carry roughly a tenth. This sample also appeared in a second study, on T cells in Graves' hyperthyroidism and ophthalmopathy.

This clonotype was sampled from a woman aged 30 to 39 with Graves disease. J is TRBJ1-2 and V is TRBV7-9; tentative D call: TRBD1 (5 bases). The sample here was peripheral blood mononuclear cells (PBMCs), taken at new diagnosis, from a patient treated with antithyroid drugs. The CDR3 reads CASSLGQGPGYTF. Here the CDR3 DNA reads TGTGCCAGCAGCTTAGGGCAGGGTCCTGGCTACACCTTC.